This is a list of T cell receptor beta chains from one sample in a study of blood T cells in healthy people across ages. TCRdb recomputed calls from the 5' RACE reads with MiXCR, one row per CDR3 protein. Of 1.5 million to 2 million distinct CDR3 sequences listed, roughly 49% are singletons. The material sequenced was blood. The receptors were sampled from a woman between 35 and 50 years old in good health. CDR3s include the opening cysteine and the closing phenylalanine or tryptophan.

V gene: TRBV5-1
J gene: TRBJ2-5
CDR3 protein: CASSSGTGTVETQYF

V gene: TRBV7-9
J gene: TRBJ2-3
CDR3 protein: CASSLAGQARVTQYF

V gene: TRBV3-1
J gene: TRBJ2-7
CDR3 protein: CASSPTGGHSYEQYF

V gene: TRBV27
J gene: TRBJ1-1
CDR3 protein: CASSPQGTLGTEAFF

V gene: TRBV25-1
J gene: TRBJ1-6
CDR3 protein: CASHSGAGLPLHF

V gene: TRBV6-5
J gene: TRBJ2-3
CDR3 protein: CASSRTRTNTQYF

V gene: TRBV7-9
J gene: TRBJ2-3
CDR3 protein: CASSSGWGTDADTQYF

V gene: TRBV6-1
J gene: TRBJ2-7
CDR3 protein: CASRGFGAEQYF

V gene: TRBV19
J gene: TRBJ1-5
CDR3 protein: CASSIFNQPQHF

V gene: TRBV7-2
J gene: TRBJ2-5
CDR3 protein: CASSTTTGVGQETQYF

V gene: TRBV20-1
J gene: TRBJ2-7
CDR3 protein: CSAVASGDATYEQYF

V gene: TRBV6-5
J gene: NA
CDR3 protein: CASSSGTPPNIQYF

V gene: TRBV2
J gene: TRBJ2-7
CDR3 protein: CASSDQVTYEQYF

V gene: TRBV6-7
J gene: TRBJ2-7
CDR3 protein: CASSYPRWNHEQYF

V gene: TRBV20-1
J gene: TRBJ2-5
CDR3 protein: CSARDPASRGKETQYF

V gene: TRBV20-1
J gene: TRBJ2-3
CDR3 protein: CSAKILAGGSDTQYF

V gene: TRBV7-2
J gene: TRBJ1-2
CDR3 protein: CASSLEVFYTF

V gene: TRBV27
J gene: TRBJ1-1
CDR3 protein: CASYFRTGGNTEAFF

V gene: TRBV5-1
J gene: TRBJ1-2
CDR3 protein: CASSPGDSLVYDTF

V gene: TRBV20-1
J gene: TRBJ2-4
CDR3 protein: CSAPGQEAKNIQYF

V gene: TRBV20-1
J gene: TRBJ2-4
CDR3 protein: CSAPPRGQTKNIQYF

V gene: TRBV5-1
J gene: TRBJ2-3
CDR3 protein: CASSPNFGGDTQYF

V gene: TRBV7-2
J gene: TRBJ2-7
CDR3 protein: CASSHGLADSYEQYF

V gene: TRBV4-2
J gene: TRBJ1-1
CDR3 protein: CASSPGPGNTEAFF

V gene: TRBV4-3
J gene: TRBJ1-2
CDR3 protein: CASSQAQGQGGNGYTF

V gene: TRBV2
J gene: NA
CDR3 protein: CASLQFSYNEQYF

V gene: TRBV7-2
J gene: TRBJ1-5
CDR3 protein: CASSPPGRDNQPQHF

V gene: TRBV28
J gene: TRBJ2-4
CDR3 protein: CASSLTDRLAKNIQYF

V gene: TRBV10-3
J gene: TRBJ2-7
CDR3 protein: CAISVKGRSYEQYF

V gene: TRBV6-2/TRBV6-3
J gene: TRBJ2-5
CDR3 protein: CASSYPSPEETQYF

V gene: TRBV3-1
J gene: TRBJ2-7
CDR3 protein: CASSSNRQRVYSYEQYF

V gene: TRBV20-1
J gene: TRBJ2-1
CDR3 protein: CSARDSRRVSYNEQFF

V gene: TRBV5-1
J gene: TRBJ2-3
CDR3 protein: CASSPSQATDTQYF

V gene: TRBV14
J gene: TRBJ2-1
CDR3 protein: CASSQRDFLAGVYNEQFF

V gene: TRBV20-1
J gene: TRBJ2-3
CDR3 protein: CSARIPLARKKDTQYF

V gene: TRBV9
J gene: TRBJ2-1
CDR3 protein: CASSISDGAYNEQFF

V gene: TRBV6-2/TRBV6-3
J gene: TRBJ2-3
CDR3 protein: CASSYSTPGDLGGTDTQYF

V gene: TRBV4-1
J gene: TRBJ1-4
CDR3 protein: CASSLAGGGNEKLFF

V gene: TRBV10-1
J gene: TRBJ2-3
CDR3 protein: CASSEWRSTDTQYF

V gene: TRBV27
J gene: TRBJ1-2
CDR3 protein: CASSPGTGMDYGYTF

V gene: TRBV9
J gene: TRBJ2-5
CDR3 protein: CASSVGLRLAGTQETQYF

V gene: TRBV7-2
J gene: TRBJ1-5
CDR3 protein: CASSDRGREGNQPQHF

V gene: TRBV4-3
J gene: TRBJ2-4
CDR3 protein: CASSQETAGSRRPKNIQYF

V gene: TRBV9
J gene: TRBJ2-5
CDR3 protein: CASSPGTGQQETQYF

V gene: TRBV3-1
J gene: TRBJ1-2
CDR3 protein: CASESGQGASRYGYTF

V gene: TRBV7-7
J gene: TRBJ2-1
CDR3 protein: CASSLTPLNEQFF

V gene: TRBV20-1
J gene: TRBJ2-5
CDR3 protein: CSATSSGGAWETQYF

V gene: TRBV29-1
J gene: TRBJ2-1
CDR3 protein: CSVEGQKGLHNEQFF

V gene: TRBV28
J gene: TRBJ1-4
CDR3 protein: CASSLPGTGHEKLFF

V gene: TRBV15
J gene: TRBJ1-2
CDR3 protein: CATSRDLVGGYTF

V gene: TRBV7-2
J gene: TRBJ1-4
CDR3 protein: CASSLRRGSEKLFF

V gene: TRBV5-1
J gene: TRBJ2-1
CDR3 protein: CASSLGGLRSYNEQFF

V gene: TRBV27
J gene: TRBJ1-5
CDR3 protein: CVSSLQGPENQPQHF

V gene: TRBV12-3/TRBV12-4
J gene: TRBJ1-2
CDR3 protein: CASSISYAYTF

V gene: TRBV14
J gene: TRBJ2-5
CDR3 protein: CASSQTQGQGTQYF

V gene: TRBV13
J gene: TRBJ2-1
CDR3 protein: CASSLFAHTRFSEQFF

V gene: TRBV20-1
J gene: TRBJ2-1
CDR3 protein: CSARELATNEQFF

V gene: TRBV28
J gene: TRBJ2-1
CDR3 protein: CASSITYNEQFF

V gene: TRBV11-2
J gene: TRBJ2-5
CDR3 protein: CDSSWEVGEISETQYF

V gene: TRBV4-3
J gene: TRBJ2-5
CDR3 protein: CASSQDRVVSPRETQYF